One and the same sample provided the 2 T cell receptor beta chains below, sequenced in a study of blood T cell repertoires in COVID-19. TCRdb keeps only in-frame clones here, not all; method: immunoSEQ multiplex PCR. The sample has over 200,000 clones, over 80% seen once; the top ten hold roughly 5%. Sample: peripheral blood. The receptors were sampled from a human donor in a cohort sampled during active COVID-19.

V and J are TRBV4-1 and TRBJ1-1; D possibly corresponds to TRBD1 (5 bases). CDR1 is MGHRA, CDR2 YSYEKL, per germline. Trimming left V 5 bases short and J 1 base short, with 11 bases between. CDR3 length equals 14 residues. The CDR3 sequence is CASSIGTANTEAFF. DNA for the CDR3: TGCGCCAGCAGCATCGGGACTGCGAACACTGAAGCTTTCTTT.

The rearrangement links TRBV7-2 to TRBJ1-1, with TRBD1 matching over 7 bases. The CDR3 has 14 amino acids. CDR1 is SGHTA and CDR2 is FQGNSA in the germline V gene. The junction had 2 bases not matched to a gene; V was cut back by 3 bases and J by 1 base. CDR3 region: CASSLGQRNTEAFF. The CDR3 DNA reads TGTGCCAGCAGCTTGGGACAGAGGAACACTGAAGCTTTCTTT.